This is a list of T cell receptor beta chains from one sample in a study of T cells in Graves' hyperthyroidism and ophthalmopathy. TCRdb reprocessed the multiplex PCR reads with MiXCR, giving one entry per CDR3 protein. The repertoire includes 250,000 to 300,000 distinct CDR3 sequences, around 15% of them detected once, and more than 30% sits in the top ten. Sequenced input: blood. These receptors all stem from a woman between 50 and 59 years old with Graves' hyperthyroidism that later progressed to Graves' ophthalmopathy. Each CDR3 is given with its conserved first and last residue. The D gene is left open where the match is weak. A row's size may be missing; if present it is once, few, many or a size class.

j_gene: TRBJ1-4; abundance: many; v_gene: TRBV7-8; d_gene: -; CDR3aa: CASSLTNRATNEKLFF; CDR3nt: TGTGCCAGCAGCTTAACCAACAGGGCAACTAATGAAAAACTGTTTTTT
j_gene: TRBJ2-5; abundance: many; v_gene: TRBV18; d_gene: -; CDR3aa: CASSPAGLETQYF; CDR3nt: TGTGCCAGCTCACCGGCGGGATTAGAGACCCAGTACTTC
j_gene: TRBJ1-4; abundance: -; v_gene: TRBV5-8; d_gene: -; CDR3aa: CASSLWGSDNEKLFF; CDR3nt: TGTGCCAGCAGCTTGTGGGGATCGGATAATGAAAAACTGTTTTTT
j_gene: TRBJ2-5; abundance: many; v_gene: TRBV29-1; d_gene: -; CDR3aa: CSVEEELEGPTQYF; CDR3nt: TGCAGCGTTGAAGAAGAACTAGAAGGACCGACCCAGTACTTC
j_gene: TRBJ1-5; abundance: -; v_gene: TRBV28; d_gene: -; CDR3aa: CASSEGGGWDQPQHF; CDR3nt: TGTGCCAGCAGCGAGGGGGGGGGGTGGGATCAGCCCCAGCATTTT
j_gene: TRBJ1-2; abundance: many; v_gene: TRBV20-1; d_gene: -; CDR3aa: CSARDPLLRRNYGYTF; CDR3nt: TGCAGTGCTAGAGATCCTCTTTTACGGCGGAACTATGGCTACACCTTC
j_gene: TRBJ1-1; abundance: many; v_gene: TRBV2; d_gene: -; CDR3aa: CASSDWGRVTEAFF; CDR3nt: TGTGCCAGCAGTGATTGGGGGCGGGTCACTGAAGCTTTCTTT
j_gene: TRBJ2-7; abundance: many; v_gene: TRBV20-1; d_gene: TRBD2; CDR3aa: CSARGGAGASEQYF; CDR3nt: TGCAGTGCCCGAGGTGGAGCGGGAGCAAGCGAGCAGTACTTC
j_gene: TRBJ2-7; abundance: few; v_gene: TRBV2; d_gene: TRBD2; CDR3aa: CASSWAAGGTYEQHF; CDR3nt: TGTGCCAGCAGTTGGGCGGCGGGAGGGACCTACGAGCAGCACTTC
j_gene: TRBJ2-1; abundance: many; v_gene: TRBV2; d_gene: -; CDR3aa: CASALSRNEQFF; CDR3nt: TGTGCCAGCGCCCTATCGAGGAATGAGCAGTTCTTC
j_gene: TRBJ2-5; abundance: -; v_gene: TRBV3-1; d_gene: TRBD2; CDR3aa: CASSQLAGVGAQYF; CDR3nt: TGTGCCAGCAGCCAACTAGCGGGAGTAGGGGCCCAGTACTTC
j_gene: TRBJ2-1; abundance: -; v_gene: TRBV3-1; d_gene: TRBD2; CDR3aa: CASSQVLTSGSDEQFF; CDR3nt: TGTGCCAGCAGCCAAGTCCTGACTAGCGGGAGTGATGAGCAGTTCTTC
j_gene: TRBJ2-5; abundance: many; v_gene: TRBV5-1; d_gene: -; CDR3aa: CASSLEVGQETQYF; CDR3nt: TGCGCCAGCAGCTTGGAGGTGGGCCAGGAGACCCAGTACTTC
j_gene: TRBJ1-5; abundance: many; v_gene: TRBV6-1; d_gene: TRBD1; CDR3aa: CASSLGQGGQPQHF; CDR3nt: TGTGCCAGCAGTTTAGGACAGGGGGGCCAGCCCCAGCATTTT
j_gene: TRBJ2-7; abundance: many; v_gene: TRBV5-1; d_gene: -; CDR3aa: CASSSAGSAYEQYF; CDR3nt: TGCGCCAGCAGCTCGGCAGGGTCAGCCTACGAGCAGTACTTC
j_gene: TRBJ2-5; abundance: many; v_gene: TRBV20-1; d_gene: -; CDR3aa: CSARRGETQYF; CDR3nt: TGCAGTGCTAGACGCGGAGAGACCCAGTACTTC
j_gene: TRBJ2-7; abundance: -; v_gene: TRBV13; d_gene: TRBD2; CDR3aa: CASSGTSGRMDEQYF; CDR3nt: TGTGCCAGCAGCGGCACTAGCGGGAGGATGGACGAGCAGTACTTC
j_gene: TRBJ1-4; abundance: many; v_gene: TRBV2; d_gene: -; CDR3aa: CASFEGGTEKLFF; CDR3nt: TGTGCCAGCTTCGAGGGGGGTACGGAAAAACTGTTTTTT
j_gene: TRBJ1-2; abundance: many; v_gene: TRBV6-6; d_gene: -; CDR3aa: CASSYGRDTNYGYTF; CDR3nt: TGTGCCAGCAGTTACGGAAGGGATACTAACTATGGCTACACCTTC
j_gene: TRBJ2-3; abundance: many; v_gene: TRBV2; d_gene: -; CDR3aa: CASSQTDRRMATDTQYF; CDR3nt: TGTGCCAGCAGCCAAACCGACCGTCGGATGGCCACAGATACGCAGTATTTT
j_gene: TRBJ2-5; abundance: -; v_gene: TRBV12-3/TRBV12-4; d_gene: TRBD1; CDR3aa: CASSFKGQGLRKYF; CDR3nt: TGTGCCAGCAGTTTCAAGGGACAGGGATTAAGGAAGTACTTC
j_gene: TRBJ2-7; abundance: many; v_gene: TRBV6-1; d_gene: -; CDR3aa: CASSPREIHYEQYF; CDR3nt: TGTGCCAGCAGCCCGAGGGAAATCCACTACGAGCAGTACTTC
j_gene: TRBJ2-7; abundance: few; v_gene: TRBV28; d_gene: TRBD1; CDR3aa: CASSLGQENYEQYF; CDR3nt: TGTGCCAGCAGTCTTGGACAGGAGAACTACGAGCAGTACTTC
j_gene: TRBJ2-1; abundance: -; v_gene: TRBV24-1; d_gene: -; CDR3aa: CATSDLGQGNSDEQFF; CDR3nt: TGTGCCACCAGTGATTTAGGGCAGGGGAACTCCGATGAGCAGTTCTTC
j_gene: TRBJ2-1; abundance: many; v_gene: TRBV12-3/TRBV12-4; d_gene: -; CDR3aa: CASTQTSFYNEQFF; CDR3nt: TGTGCCAGCACCCAGACTAGTTTTTACAATGAGCAGTTCTTC
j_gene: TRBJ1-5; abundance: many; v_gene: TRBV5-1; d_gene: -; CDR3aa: CASSQTGAAEQPQHF; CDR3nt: TGCGCCAGCAGCCAGACAGGTGCTGCTGAACAGCCCCAGCATTTT
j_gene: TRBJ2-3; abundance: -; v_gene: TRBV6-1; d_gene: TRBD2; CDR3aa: CASSRKAGVYADTQYF; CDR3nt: TGTGCCAGCAGCCGAAAAGCGGGAGTCTATGCAGATACGCAGTATTTT
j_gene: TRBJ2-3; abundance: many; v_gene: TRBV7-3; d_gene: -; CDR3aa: CASGLSSGMGTDTQYF; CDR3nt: TGTGCCAGCGGGCTTAGCTCCGGGATGGGCACAGATACGCAGTATTTT
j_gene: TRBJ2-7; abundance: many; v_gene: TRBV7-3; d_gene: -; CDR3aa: CASSPRETSYEQYF; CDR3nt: TGTGCCAGCAGCCCCCGCGAGACGTCCTACGAGCAGTACTTC
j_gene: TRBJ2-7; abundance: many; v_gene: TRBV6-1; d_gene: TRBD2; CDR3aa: CASKGLAGGRHEQYF; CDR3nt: TGTGCCAGCAAGGGACTAGCGGGAGGGCGGCACGAGCAGTACTTC
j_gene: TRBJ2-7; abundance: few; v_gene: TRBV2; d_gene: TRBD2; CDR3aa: CASRPPGLEPYF; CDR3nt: TGTGCCAGCAGGCCTCCGGGACTAGAGCCGTACTTC
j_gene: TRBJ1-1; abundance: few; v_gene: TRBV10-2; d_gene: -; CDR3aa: CASSPPWGVSKAFF; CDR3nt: TGCGCCAGCAGCCCTCCGTGGGGAGTAAGCAAAGCTTTCTTT
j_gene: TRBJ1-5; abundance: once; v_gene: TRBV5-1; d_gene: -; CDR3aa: CASSLEGVSQPQHF; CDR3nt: TGTGCCAGCAGCTTGGAAGGGGTCAGTCAGCCCCAGCATTTT
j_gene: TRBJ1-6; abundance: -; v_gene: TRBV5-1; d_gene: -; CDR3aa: CASSTSGANSPLHF; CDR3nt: TGCGCCAGCAGCACCTCGGGGGCCAATTCACCCCTCCACTTT
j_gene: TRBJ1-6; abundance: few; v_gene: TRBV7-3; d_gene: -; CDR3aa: CASSPIPGLSPHF; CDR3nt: TGTGCCAGCAGCCCTATCCCGGGCCTAAGCCCCCACTTT
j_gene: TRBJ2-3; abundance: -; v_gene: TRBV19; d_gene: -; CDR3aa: CASGIDQRNTQYF; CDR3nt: TGTGCCAGTGGTATAGATCAAAGGAATACGCAGTATTTT
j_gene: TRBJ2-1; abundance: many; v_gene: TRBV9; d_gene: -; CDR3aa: CASSETNNEQFF; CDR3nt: TGTGCCAGCAGCGAGACCAACAATGAGCAGTTCTTC
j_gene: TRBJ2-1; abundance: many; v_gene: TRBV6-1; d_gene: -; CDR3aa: CASSPDGDEQFF; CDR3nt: TGTGCCAGCAGCCCGGATGGGGATGAGCAGTTCTTC
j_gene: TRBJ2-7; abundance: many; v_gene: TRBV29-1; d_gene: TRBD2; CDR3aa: CSVGRGGRDYEQYF; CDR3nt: TGCAGCGTGGGGCGTGGGGGGAGGGATTACGAGCAGTACTTC
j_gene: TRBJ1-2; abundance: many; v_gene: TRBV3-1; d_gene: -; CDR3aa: CASSQDEWANYGYTF; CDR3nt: TGTGCCAGCAGCCAAGATGAATGGGCTAACTATGGCTACACCTTC
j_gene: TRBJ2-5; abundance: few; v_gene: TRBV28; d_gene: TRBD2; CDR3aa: CASSSPGSGRVEETQYF; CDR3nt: TGTGCCAGCAGTTCCCCGGGTAGCGGGAGGGTCGAAGAGACCCAGTACTTC
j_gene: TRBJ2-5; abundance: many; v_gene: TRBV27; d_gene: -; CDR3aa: CASSSGRAGETQYF; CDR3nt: TGTGCCAGCAGTTCAGGACGAGCGGGAGAGACCCAGTACTTC
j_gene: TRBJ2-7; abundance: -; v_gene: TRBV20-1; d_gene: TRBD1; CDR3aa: CSARGGWTGDEQYF; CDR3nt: TGCAGTGCTAGAGGGGGGTGGACAGGGGACGAGCAGTACTTC
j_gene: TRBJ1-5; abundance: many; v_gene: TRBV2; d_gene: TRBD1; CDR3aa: CASLDRVADQPQHF; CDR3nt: TGTGCCAGCCTGGACAGGGTCGCCGATCAGCCCCAGCATTTT
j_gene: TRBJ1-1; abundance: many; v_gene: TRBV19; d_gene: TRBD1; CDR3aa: CASSDTGGGTEAFF; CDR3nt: TGTGCCAGTAGTGACACAGGGGGCGGCACTGAAGCTTTCTTT
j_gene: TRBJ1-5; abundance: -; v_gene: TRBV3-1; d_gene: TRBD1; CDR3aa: CASSQQDRENQPQHF; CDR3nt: TGTGCCAGCAGCCAACAGGACAGGGAGAATCAGCCCCAGCATTTT
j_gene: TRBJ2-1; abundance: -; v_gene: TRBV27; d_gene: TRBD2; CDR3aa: CASSSAQGLAGSFF; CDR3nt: TGTGCCAGCAGTTCAGCCCAGGGACTAGCGGGGTCGTTCTTC
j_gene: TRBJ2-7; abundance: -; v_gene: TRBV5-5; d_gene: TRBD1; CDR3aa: CASSARLGQGVYEQYF; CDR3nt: TGTGCCAGCAGCGCCCGGTTGGGACAGGGGGTCTACGAGCAGTACTTC
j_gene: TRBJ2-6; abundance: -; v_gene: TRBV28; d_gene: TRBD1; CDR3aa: CASSFLPGQLSSGANVLTF; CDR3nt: TGTGCCAGCAGTTTCCTCCCGGGACAGCTCTCATCTGGGGCCAACGTCCTGACTTTC
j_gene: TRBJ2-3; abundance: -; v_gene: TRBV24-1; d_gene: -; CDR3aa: CATSECTSPDTQYF; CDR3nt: TGTGCCACCAGTGAGTGTACTAGCCCGGATACGCAGTATTTT
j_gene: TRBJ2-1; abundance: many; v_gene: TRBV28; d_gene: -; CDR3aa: CASTRTGLNEQFF; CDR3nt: TGTGCCAGCACCCGCACAGGCCTCAATGAGCAGTTCTTC
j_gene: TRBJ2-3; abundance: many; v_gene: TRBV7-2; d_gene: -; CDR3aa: CASSPPGLDYTDTQYF; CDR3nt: TGTGCCAGCAGCCCGCCGGGGCTAGACTACACAGATACGCAGTATTTT
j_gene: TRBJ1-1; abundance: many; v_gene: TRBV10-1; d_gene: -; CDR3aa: CASPRRRGRDTEAFF; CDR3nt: TGCGCCAGCCCGAGGCGACGCGGGAGGGACACTGAAGCTTTCTTT
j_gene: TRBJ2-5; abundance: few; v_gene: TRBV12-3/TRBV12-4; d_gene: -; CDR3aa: CASSFRGVEETQYF; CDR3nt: TGTGCCAGCAGTTTTAGGGGTGTTGAAGAGACCCAGTACTTC
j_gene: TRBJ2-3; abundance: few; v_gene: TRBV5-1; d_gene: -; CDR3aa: CASSWGGGASTTDTQYF; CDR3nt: TGCGCCAGCAGCTGGGGGGGGGGCGCGTCTACCACAGATACGCAGTATTTT
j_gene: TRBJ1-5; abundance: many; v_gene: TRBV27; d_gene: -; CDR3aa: CASSLSGGGWPQHF; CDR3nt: TGTGCCAGCAGTTTATCAGGGGGAGGTTGGCCCCAGCATTTT
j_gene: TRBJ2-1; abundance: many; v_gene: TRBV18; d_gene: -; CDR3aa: CASSPNQGSYNEQFF; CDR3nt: TGTGCCAGCTCACCAAATCAGGGGTCCTACAATGAGCAGTTCTTC
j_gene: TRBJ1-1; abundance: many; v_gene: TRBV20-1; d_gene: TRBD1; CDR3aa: CSVRTGGRTEAFF; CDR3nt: TGCAGTGTTAGGACAGGGGGGAGGACTGAAGCTTTCTTT
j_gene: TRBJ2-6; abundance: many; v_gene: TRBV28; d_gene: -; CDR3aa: CASRLSSGANVLTF; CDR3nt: TGTGCCAGCAGGCTCTCCTCTGGGGCCAACGTCCTGACTTTC